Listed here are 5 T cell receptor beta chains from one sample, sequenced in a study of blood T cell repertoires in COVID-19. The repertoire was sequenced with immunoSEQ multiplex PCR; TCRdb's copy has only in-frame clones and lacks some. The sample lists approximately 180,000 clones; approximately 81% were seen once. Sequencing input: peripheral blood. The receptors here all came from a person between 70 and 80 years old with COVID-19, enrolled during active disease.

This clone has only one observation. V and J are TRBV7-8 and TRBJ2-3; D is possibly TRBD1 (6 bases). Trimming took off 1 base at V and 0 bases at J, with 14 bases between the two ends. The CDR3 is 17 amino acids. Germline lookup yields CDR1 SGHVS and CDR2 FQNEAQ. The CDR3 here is CASSLGLGAASTDTQYF. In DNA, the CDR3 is TGTGCCAGCAGCTTAGGTCTGGGGGCCGCTAGCACAGATACGCAGTATTTT.

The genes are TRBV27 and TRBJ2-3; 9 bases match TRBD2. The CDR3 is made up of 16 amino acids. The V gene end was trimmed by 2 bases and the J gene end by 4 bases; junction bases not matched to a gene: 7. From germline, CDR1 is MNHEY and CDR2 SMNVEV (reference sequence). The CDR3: CASSLTPSGGSDTQYF. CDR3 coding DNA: TGTGCCAGCAGTTTAACCCCCAGCGGGGGGTCAGATACGCAGTATTTT.

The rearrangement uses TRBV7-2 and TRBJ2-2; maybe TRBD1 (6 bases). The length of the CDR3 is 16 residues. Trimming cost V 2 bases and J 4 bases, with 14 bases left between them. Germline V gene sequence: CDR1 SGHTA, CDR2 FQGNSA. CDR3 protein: CASSLRFSRGTGELFF. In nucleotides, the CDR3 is TGTGCCAGCAGCTTAAGGTTTAGCAGGGGCACCGGGGAGCTGTTTTTT.

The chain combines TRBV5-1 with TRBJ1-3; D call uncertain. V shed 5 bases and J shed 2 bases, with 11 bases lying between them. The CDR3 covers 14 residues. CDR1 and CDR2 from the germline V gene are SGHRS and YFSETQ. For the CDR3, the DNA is TGCGCCAGCAGAAAGGAGGAGGCTGGAAACACCATATATTTT. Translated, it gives CASRKEEAGNTIYF.

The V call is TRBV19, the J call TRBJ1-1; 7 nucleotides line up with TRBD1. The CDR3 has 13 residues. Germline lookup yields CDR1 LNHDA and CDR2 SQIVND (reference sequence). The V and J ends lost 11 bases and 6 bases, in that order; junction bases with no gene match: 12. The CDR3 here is CAAKRQGSAEAFF. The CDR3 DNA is TGTGCCGCTAAGAGACAGGGCTCTGCTGAAGCTTTCTTT.